The next 8 T cell receptor beta chains were all read from a single sample in a study of blood T cell repertoires in COVID-19. TCRdb keeps only in-frame clones here, not all; method: immunoSEQ multiplex PCR. This table holds 100,000 to 120,000 clones, around 84% found once. The sample comprised peripheral blood. Receptor source: a woman older than 75 with acute or convalescent COVID-19.

This clone has only one observation. The chain joins TRBV4-2 to TRBJ2-7; D perhaps matches TRBD2 (5 bases). This CDR3 is 16 amino acids long. Germline V gene lookup returns CDR1 LGHNA and CDR2 YNFKEQ. Deletions cut 4 bases from V and 1 base from J, with 17 bases between. The CDR3 bases are TGTGCCAGCAGCCCCCTCTTATCCTCGGGGTCCTACGAGCAGTACTTC. It specifies CASSPLLSSGSYEQYF.

The chain couples TRBV27 to TRBJ1-5; D is unclear. V was cut by 7 bases and J by 5 bases, with 15 bases left in between. The CDR3 sequence is 14 residues long. Per germline, CDR1 MNHEY and CDR2 SMNVEV (reference sequence). CDR3 sequence: CASTSLVGDQPQHF. Here the CDR3 DNA reads TGTGCCAGCACCTCCCTGGTCGGGGATCAGCCCCAGCATTTT.

V is TRBV7-9 and J is TRBJ2-5; 12 positions agree with TRBD1. This CDR3 is built from 17 residues. Losses at the gene ends were 5 bases for V and 5 bases for J; bases not matched to a gene: 12. Per the germline V gene, CDR1 is SEHNR and CDR2 is FQNEAQ (reference sequence). CDR3 sequence: CASSPAGTGGSVETQYF. The CDR3 coding sequence is TGTGCCAGCAGCCCAGCCGGGACAGGGGGCTCTGTGGAGACCCAGTACTTC. The variable domain in full, completed from reference TRBV7-9 and TRBJ2-5, reads DTGVSQNPRHKITKRGQNVTFRCDPISEHNRLYWYRQTLGQGPEFLTYFQNEAQLEKSRLLSDRFSAERPKGSFSTLEIQRTEQGDSAMYLCASSPAGTGGSVETQYFGPGTRLLVL.

The CDR3 nucleotides are TGTGCCAGCAGCCAAGGGGTAGCGGGAGGACAAGAGACCCAGTACTTC. As protein: CASSQGVAGGQETQYF. The chain employs TRBV4-2 and TRBJ2-5; 10 bases agree with TRBD2. Germline CDR1 reads LGHNA; CDR2 reads YNFKEQ. The CDR3 has 16 residues. V was clipped by 1 base and J by 2 bases; unmatched bases: 4.

The J gene is TRBJ2-1, the V gene TRBV7-2; 11 bases agree with TRBD2. This CDR3 is 15 amino acids long. The germline V gene has CDR1 SGHTA and CDR2 FQGNSA. V trimming: 2 bases; J trimming: 5 bases; junction bases outside the gene matches: 2. CDR3 region: CASSLIAGGNNEQFF. The DNA for the CDR3 is TGTGCCAGCAGCTTAATAGCGGGAGGGAACAATGAGCAGTTCTTC.

The gene calls are TRBV5-1 and TRBJ1-1, with D hard to call. With 1 base removed from V and 4 bases from J, the gap between germline ends came to 8 bases. The CDR3 sequence is 13 residues long. CDR1 SGHRS and CDR2 YFSETQ come from the germline V gene. This CDR3 reads CASSLRESTEAFF. The CDR3, as DNA: TGCGCCAGCAGCTTGAGGGAGAGCACTGAAGCTTTCTTT.

The V call is TRBV7-8, the J call TRBJ2-5; D unclear. Trimming left V 1 base short and J 1 base short, with 16 bases between. Germline values: CDR1 SGHVS, CDR2 FQNEAQ. CDR3 length: 17 residues. CDR3 in DNA: TGTGCCAGCAGCTTAGGACTGGCAATCCTCCTCCAAGAGACCCAGTACTTC. Translation: CASSLGLAILLQETQYF.

This chain connects TRBV3-1 (or the pseudogene TRBV3-2) to TRBJ1-2; D not resolved. The germline V and J ends were trimmed by 2 bases and 2 bases, with 15 bases remaining between them. This CDR3 contains 16 residues. CDR1 is LGHDT and CDR2 is YNNKEL in the germline V gene (reference sequence). The CDR3 coding sequence is TGTGCCAGCAGCCAAAAGTCCGGCAGGCGCAACTATGGCTACACCTTC. It specifies CASSQKSGRRNYGYTF.